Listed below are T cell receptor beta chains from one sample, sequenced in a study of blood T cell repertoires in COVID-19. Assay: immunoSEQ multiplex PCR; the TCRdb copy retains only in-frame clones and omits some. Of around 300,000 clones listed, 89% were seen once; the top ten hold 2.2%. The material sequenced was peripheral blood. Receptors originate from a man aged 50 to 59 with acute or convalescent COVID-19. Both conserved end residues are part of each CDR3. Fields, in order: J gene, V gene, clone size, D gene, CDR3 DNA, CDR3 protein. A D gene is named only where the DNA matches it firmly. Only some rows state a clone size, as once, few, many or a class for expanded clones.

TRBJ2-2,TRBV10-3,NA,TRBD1,TGTGCCATCAGCCACCATCCGGGACAGGGAGTTACCGGGGAGCTGTTTTTT,CAISHHPGQGVTGELFF
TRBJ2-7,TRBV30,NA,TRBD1,TGTGCCCGGGAAGGGACAGGCCTCGAGCAGTACTTC,CAREGTGLEQYF
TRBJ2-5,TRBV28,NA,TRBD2,TGTGCCAGCAGTTCTAGCGGGGGCCCCGGGGAGACCCAGTACTTC,CASSSSGGPGETQYF
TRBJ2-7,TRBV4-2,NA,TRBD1,TGTGCCAGCAGCCACACCGGGACAGGGTCCTACGAGCAGTACTTC,CASSHTGTGSYEQYF
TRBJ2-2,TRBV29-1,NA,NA,TGCAGCGCCGGGGGGGGACAGTCCACCGGGGAGCTGTTTTTT,CSAGGGQSTGELFF
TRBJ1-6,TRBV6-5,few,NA,TGTGCCAGCACCCGACAGGATTCACCCCTCCACTTT,CASTRQDSPLHF
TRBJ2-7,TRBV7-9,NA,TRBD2,TGTGCCAGCAGCTTAGCACTAGCGGGGGTGAGTGAGCAGTACTTC,CASSLALAGVSEQYF
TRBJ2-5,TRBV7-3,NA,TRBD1,TGTGCCAGCAGCTCGGGACAGCCGGGTGGGACCCAGTACTTC,CASSSGQPGGTQYF
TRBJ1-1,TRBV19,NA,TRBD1,TGTGCCAGTAGTCCAGGACTATCCGGGACAGGGGTTCCGGACACTGAAGCTTTCTTT,CASSPGLSGTGVPDTEAFF
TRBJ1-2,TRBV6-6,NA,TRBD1,TGTGCCAGCAGACTCGACAGGGAAAATGGCTACACCTTC,CASRLDRENGYTF
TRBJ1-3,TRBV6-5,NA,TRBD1,TGTGCCAGCAGTTATGGACAGGAATACACCATATATTTT,CASSYGQEYTIYF
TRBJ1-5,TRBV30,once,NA,TGTGCCTGGAGTCAGACTGGAAATCAGCCCCAGCATTTT,CAWSQTGNQPQHF
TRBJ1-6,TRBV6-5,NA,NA,TGTGCCAGCAGTTACTCCGGCAGGGTGGATTCACCCCTCCACTTT,CASSYSGRVDSPLHF
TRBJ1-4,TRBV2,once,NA,TGTGCCAGCCTATTGGCCAGGGCTAATGAAAAACTGTTTTTT,CASLLARANEKLFF
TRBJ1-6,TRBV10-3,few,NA,TGTGCCATCAGTGACCCGGTGGGGGGGTCACCCCTCCACTTT,CAISDPVGGSPLHF
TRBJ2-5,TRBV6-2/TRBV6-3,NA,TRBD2,TGTGCCAGCAGTTACGAGGGACTAGAGTCGGAGACCCAGTACTTC,CASSYEGLESETQYF
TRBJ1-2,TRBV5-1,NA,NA,TGCGCCAGCAGTCCACAAACAGGGAATCCCGGCTACACCTTC,CASSPQTGNPGYTF
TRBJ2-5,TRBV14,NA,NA,TGTGCCAGCAGCCAAGGGCGGCGGGAGTACTTC,CASSQGRREYF
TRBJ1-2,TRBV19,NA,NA,TGTGCCAGTAGTGCCTCAACAGGGAACTATGGCTACACCTTC,CASSASTGNYGYTF
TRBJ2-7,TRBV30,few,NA,TGTGCCTGGAGTACCAGCGCCAATGTCGGCGAGCAGTACTTC,CAWSTSANVGEQYF
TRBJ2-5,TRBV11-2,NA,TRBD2,TGTGCCAGCAGCTCCCGGGTAGCGGGGGAGACCCAGTACTTC,CASSSRVAGETQYF
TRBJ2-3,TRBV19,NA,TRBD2,TGTGCCAGTAAGGAAATAGCGCCCCGGGGGGGCACAGATACGCAGTATTTT,CASKEIAPRGGTDTQYF
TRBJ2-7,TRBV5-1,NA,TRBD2,TGCGCCAGCAGCTGGCCTAGCGGGGGGATCAACGAGCAGTACTTC,CASSWPSGGINEQYF
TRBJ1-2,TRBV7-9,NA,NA,TGTGCCAGCGGAGGCAGGGGACAAGGCTACACCTTC,CASGGRGQGYTF
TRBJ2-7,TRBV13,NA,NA,TGTGCCAGCAGCTCCCTATGGGGGGGGCACAACTACGAGCAGTACTTC,CASSSLWGGHNYEQYF
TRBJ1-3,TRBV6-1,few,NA,TGTGCCAGCAGTGAACAGACAGCGACTTTCTCTGGAAACACCATATATTTT,CASSEQTATFSGNTIYF
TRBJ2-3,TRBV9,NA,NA,TGTGCCAGCAGCGAGGGGGAGATATGGCTAACTAGCACAGATACGCAGTATTTT,CASSEGEIWLTSTDTQYF
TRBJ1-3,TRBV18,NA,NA,TGTGCCAGCTCACCACGGGGAGGATCCCGACCTGGAAACACCATATATTTT,CASSPRGGSRPGNTIYF
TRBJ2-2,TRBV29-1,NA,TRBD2,TGCAGCGCAAGACTAGCGACGGGCACCGGGGAGCTGTTTTTT,CSARLATGTGELFF
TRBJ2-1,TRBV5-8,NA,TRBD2,TGTGCCAGCAGCTTGGCCTTGACTAGCGGGGGGTACAATGAGCAGTTCTTC,CASSLALTSGGYNEQFF
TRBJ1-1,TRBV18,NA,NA,TGTGCCAGCTCACCACCAAGTACTATGAACACTGAAGCTTTCTTT,CASSPPSTMNTEAFF
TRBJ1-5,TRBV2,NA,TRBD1,TGTGCCAGCAGTGAAACTCGGGACAGCGAGTGGAGCGGCAATCAGCCCCAGCATTTT,CASSETRDSEWSGNQPQHF
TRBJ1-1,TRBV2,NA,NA,TGTGCCAGCAGTGCTGGGGTGGGGGGGCCCACTGAAGCTTTCTTT,CASSAGVGGPTEAFF
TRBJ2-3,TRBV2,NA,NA,TGTGCCGGCGGACTAACTACCACAGATACGCAGTATTTT,CAGGLTTTDTQYF
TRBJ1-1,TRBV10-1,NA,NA,TGCGCCAGCAGTGAGTCAGGGGTGGGTACTGAAGCTTTCTTT,CASSESGVGTEAFF
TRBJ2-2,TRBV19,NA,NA,TGTGCCAGTAGTCCGTCCGTCCGCACCGGGGAGCTGTTTTTT,CASSPSVRTGELFF
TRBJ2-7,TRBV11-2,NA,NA,TGTGCCAGCAGCTCTACCCAGAGGAGTCTATACGAGCAGTACTTC,CASSSTQRSLYEQYF
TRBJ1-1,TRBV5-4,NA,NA,TGTGCCAGCAAGCGGGGGGGGGCGAACACTGAAGCTTTCTTT,CASKRGGANTEAFF
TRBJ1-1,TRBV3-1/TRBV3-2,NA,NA,TGTGCCAGCAGCCCACGAAATACAGCAGAAGCTTTCTTT,CASSPRNTAEAFF